This T cell receptor (beta chain) originates from a study of molecular identifiers for immune sequencing clone quantification. Germline-derived CDR1 and CDR2 are MNHEY and SVGEGT. Trimming stripped 0 bases from V and 9 bases from J, with 12 bases between. This CDR3 spans 14 amino acids. Sorting selected naive CD8 T cells with a CD8+CD4-CCR7+CD45RA+ phenotype. TCRdb passed the PCR reads through MiXCR, listing each CDR3 protein once. The profile shows under 800,000 distinct CDR3 sequences, 25% of them singletons. The chain uses TRBV6-2 or TRBV6-3 and TRBJ1-5, with D unclear. The clonotype was recovered from a human donor in good health. Some libraries in this study had Jurkat cell RNA spiked in. The material sequenced was naive CD8+ T cells from blood, with Jurkat cell RNA spiked in. The subset was: FACS-sorted CD8+CD4-CCR7+CD45RA+ naive T cells. CDR3 nucleotides: TGTGCCAGCAGTTACTCCTCGGCGTCGGGGCCCCAGCATTTT. Encoded protein: CASSYSSASGPQHF.